The source of this T cell receptor beta chain is a study of PD-L1 blockade in urothelial cancer. On the study more broadly: Previous chemotherapy exposure amounted to 0 to 3 regimens for patients. Once treatment had started, blood was analyzed at 3 weeks (second dose) and again at 6 weeks.

Templates that were synthetic TCR analogs were spiked into each PCR. Repertoires were generated with immunoSEQ multiplex PCR, while TCRdb's copy carries only in-frame clones and drops some. The repertoire includes 90,000 to 120,000 clones, over 80% of them detected once, and over 0.8% sits in the top ten. The CDR3 consists of 15 residues. Losses at the gene ends were 0 bases for V and 4 bases for J; bases not matched to a gene: 2. The germline CDR1 and CDR2 sequences are SGHRS and YFSETQ. The specimen comprised PBMCs, sampled around atezolizumab (anti-PD-L1) treatment. The source is a woman of 80 years or more with urothelial cancer. The chain uses TRBV5-1 and TRBJ2-1, with 9 nucleotides matching TRBD1. The CDR3 reads CASSLGDREYNEQFF. The CDR3 DNA reads as TGCGCCAGCAGCTTGGGGGACAGGGAATACAATGAGCAGTTCTTC. Full variable domain (rest looked up from reference TRBV5-1 and TRBJ2-1): KAGVTQTPRYLIKTRGQQVTLSCSPISGHRSVSWYQQTPGQGLQFLFEYFSETQRNKGNFPGRFSGRQFSNSRSEMNVSTLELGDSALYLCASSLGDREYNEQFFGPGTRLTVL.